This TCR beta chain was identified in a study of blood T cell repertoires in COVID-19 (TCRdb year 2020). Notes on the research overall: Samples from collaborators originated in the United States, Italy and Spain and spanned both the acute and convalescent phases of COVID-19. The prospective study material was composed of cDNA or gDNA derived from T cells, B-cell-depleted T cells, or PBMCs. Deeply sampled blood TCRbeta repertoires from subjects exposed to, actively infected with, or recovered from COVID-19 were included in the dataset. The repertoires were released in a freely available public database meant as a resource for research on the immune response to SARS-CoV-2. The samples were drawn from two sources: the first 160 participants of the ongoing ImmuneRACE study, and about 1,300 subjects contributed by 6 global collaborators. Sample metadata almost always included a de-identified subject ID, COVID-19 status, age in years and sex. Where HLA class I and class II types were available, the types were taken from metadata supplied by the sample provider, not from assay-based typing.

Deletion took 2 bases off V and 1 base off J, with a span of 12 bases between the germline ends. CDR1 and CDR2 are drawn from the germline V gene (reference sequence): SGHKS, YYEKEE. CDR3 length: 16 amino acids, cysteine to phenylalanine. Only the CDR3 region is kept as DNA, spanning 48 bases read in frame from base 1. TCRbeta CDR3 regions were amplified from genomic DNA by means of the immunoSEQ Assay, a bias-controlled multiplex PCR. Under the source paper's analysis protocol: The number of nucleated cells in each sample was estimated from the amplification of reference gene primers within the assay. To quantify the absolute abundance of each unique TCRbeta CDR3 rearrangement, sequence reads were collapsed and filtered. For each sample, productive Simpson clonality was calculated by taking the square root of Simpson's diversity index across productive rearrangements. Entries here come from immuneACCESS through TCRdb and include only in-frame sequences with V and J called. Some clones fail to appear in such tables; in the studies checked, an unresolved V gene covers under half of the shortfall, and the cause of the remainder is unknown. The V and J calls and clone size were taken over from that table, and D and trimming were inferred from the DNA. Across this sample there are some 500,000 clones, with roughly 90% seen only once. The ten largest clones capture about 2% of the sample.

Broad study findings and their caveats: The amount of clinical and demographic metadata varied by source and participant and was provided uncurated.

Concerning this clone: Its specific antigen is unknown. One base away there is no much larger clone; base qualities are not given.

Participants in the prospective study were enrolled through a virtual design, were aged roughly 18 to 100 years, and lived in 24 United States geographic areas. In the prospective study, cohorts were assigned on the basis of participant-reported clinical history obtained from a screening survey and a study questionnaire. Recovered participants in ImmuneRACE Cohort 3 were defined by two consecutive negative NP/OP PCR tests, clearance by a healthcare professional, or resolution of symptoms. In the prospective study, whole blood, serum and a nasopharyngeal or oropharyngeal swab were collected from each participant by mobile phlebotomists. Prospective study participants could optionally give additional blood draws and questionnaires over an approximately two-month period. Before DNA extraction, prospective study blood samples were shipped either frozen or at room temperature.

In this chain, TRBV5-5 is recombined with TRBJ2-2; the D gene assignment is ambiguous. The clonotype was recovered from a middle-aged woman who had recovered from COVID-19. Sequencing input: PBMCs or T cells enriched from blood (not recorded which). The nucleotides read TGTGCCAGCAGCTTCCTGCGTGGTGAGAACACCGGGGAGCTGTTTTTT. Its protein reads: CASSFLRGENTGELFF.